This is a list of T cell receptor beta chains from one sample in a study of response to subunit inactivated influenza vaccine. Each CDR3 protein is one row after TCRdb ran MiXCR on the RT-PCR reads. Of roughly 760,000 distinct CDR3 sequences listed, around 20% were seen once; the top ten hold roughly 10%. This specimen consisted of PBMCs from blood, obtained more than 4 days after vaccination. The receptors come from a man in his fifties who received an inactivated influenza vaccine. Both conserved end residues are part of each CDR3. D genes are given only for firm matches. Only part of the rows carry a size: once, few, many, or a class if the clone is expanded.

d_call j_call clone_size v_call cdr3_aa cdr3_nt
NA TRBJ2-7 few TRBV5-1 CASSLPGGVSSYEQYF TGCGCCAGCAGCCTCCCAGGGGGGGTAAGCTCCTACGAGCAGTACTTC
NA TRBJ2-5 few TRBV6-1 CASSLVGYDETQYF TGTGCCAGCAGCCTGGTAGGGTATGACGAGACCCAGTACTTC
TRBD2 TRBJ2-7 NA TRBV7-6 CASSLEVAGAYSYEQYF TGTGCCAGCAGCTTAGAGGTAGCGGGAGCCTACTCCTACGAGCAGTACTTC
TRBD1 TRBJ2-2 NA TRBV6-5 CASSYHWTGYNTGELFF TGTGCCAGCAGTTATCATTGGACAGGGTATAACACCGGGGAGCTGTTTTTT
TRBD2 TRBJ2-7 few TRBV4-2 CASSQEAGGWSYEQYF TGTGCCAGCAGCCAAGAGGCGGGGGGTTGGTCCTACGAGCAGTACTTC
NA TRBJ2-5 NA TRBV28 CASRYQTWETQYF TGTGCCAGCAGGTATCAGACCTGGGAGACCCAGTACTTC
NA TRBJ2-7 NA TRBV12-3/TRBV12-4 CASRIAVNEQYF TGTGCCAGCAGAATCGCCGTTAACGAGCAGTACTTC
TRBD2 TRBJ2-5 few TRBV12-3/TRBV12-4 CASSFRLAGGRETQYF TGTGCCAGCAGTTTCCGACTAGCGGGGGGGCGGGAGACCCAGTACTTC
NA TRBJ2-5 many TRBV29-1 CSVVVAGETQYF TGCAGCGTTGTTGTGGCGGGCGAGACCCAGTACTTC
NA TRBJ2-2 NA TRBV6-2/TRBV6-3 CASNSGSGELFF TGTGCCAGCAATTCCGGGAGTGGGGAGCTGTTTTTT
TRBD1 TRBJ2-7 NA TRBV4-3 CASSQEQGVAYEQYF TGCGCCAGCAGCCAAGAACAGGGGGTCGCCTACGAGCAGTACTTC
TRBD1 TRBJ2-5 NA TRBV20-1 CSAPRTGDQQETQYF TGCAGTGCTCCCCGGACAGGGGACCAACAAGAGACCCAGTACTTC
NA TRBJ1-5 NA TRBV20-1 CSAVLQGSRNQPQHF TGCAGTGCTGTACTACAGGGTTCGCGCAATCAGCCCCAGCATTTT
NA TRBJ2-7 many TRBV12-3/TRBV12-4 CASSRDYEQYF TGTGCCAGCAGCCGGGACTACGAGCAGTACTTC
TRBD2 TRBJ2-5 few TRBV11-2 CASCRLAAQETQYF TGTGCCAGCTGCAGACTAGCGGCACAAGAGACCCAGTACTTC
TRBD2 TRBJ2-3 few TRBV5-1 CASSQKAGGSTDTQYF TGCGCCAGCAGCCAGAAAGCGGGGGGGAGCACAGATACGCAGTATTTT
TRBD2 TRBJ2-1 many TRBV29-1 CSVEAGGYNEQFF TGCAGCGTTGAAGCGGGGGGGTACAATGAGCAGTTCTTC
NA TRBJ1-2 NA TRBV20-1 CSARGTLGYGYTF TGCAGTGCTAGGGGGACTCTGGGCTATGGCTACACCTTC
TRBD2 TRBJ2-3 few TRBV20-1 CSALRIAGVIDTQYF TGCAGTGCTCTAAGGATAGCGGGGGTTATAGATACGCAGTATTTT
TRBD2 TRBJ2-7 NA TRBV4-2 CASSRGLAGAIDEQYF TGTGCCAGCAGCCGAGGACTAGCGGGAGCCATCGACGAGCAGTACTTC
NA TRBJ2-1 NA TRBV20-1 CSAIRLQGSSYNEQFF TGCAGTGCCATACGCTTGCAGGGTAGCTCCTACAATGAGCAGTTCTTC
NA TRBJ2-3 NA TRBV4-2 CASSQEGTTTGATQYF TGTGCCAGCAGCCAAGAGGGAACCACGACGGGGGCTACGCAGTATTTT
NA TRBJ2-3 NA TRBV4-2 CASSQDLRVSDTQYF TGTGCCAGCAGCCAAGACCTTAGGGTTTCAGATACGCAGTATTTT
TRBD2 TRBJ2-1 few TRBV24-1 CATSDLPGTSGSLGEQFF TGTGCCACCAGTGATTTACCCGGGACTAGCGGGAGTCTAGGTGAGCAGTTCTTC
NA TRBJ2-2 NA TRBV20-1 CSARDLPDGELFF TGCAGTGCTAGAGATCTCCCCGACGGGGAGCTGTTTTTT
TRBD2 TRBJ2-1 NA TRBV7-3 CASSPSQTSGSQGLEQFF TGTGCCAGCAGCCCTTCCCAGACTAGCGGGAGTCAGGGATTAGAGCAGTTCTTC
NA TRBJ1-1 NA TRBV7-8 CASRRAGDTEAFF TGTGCCAGCAGGCGGGCCGGAGACACTGAAGCTTTCTTT
NA TRBJ2-1 NA TRBV20-1 CSARGLSVLNDEQFF TGCAGTGCTAGAGGGTTGAGCGTTCTTAACGATGAGCAGTTCTTC
NA TRBJ1-4 NA TRBV7-9 CASSSTAEKLFF TGTGCCAGCAGCTCGACAGCTGAAAAACTGTTTTTT
NA TRBJ1-1 NA TRBV4-2 CASSQATEGAFF TGTGCCAGCAGCCAAGCAACAGAGGGAGCTTTCTTT
NA TRBJ1-6 NA TRBV6-1 CASSLYAQGLGNSPLHF TGTGCCAGCAGTCTTTACGCCCAAGGCTTGGGGAATTCACCCCTCCACTTT
TRBD1 TRBJ1-1 NA TRBV5-8 CASSPPGRQGILAFF TGTGCCAGCAGCCCGCCCGGAAGACAGGGGATTTTAGCTTTCTTT
NA TRBJ2-1 many TRBV20-1 CSVGGQTYNEQFF TGCAGTGTGGGGGGGCAGACCTACAATGAGCAGTTCTTC
NA TRBJ2-2 NA TRBV28 CASSFATGYTGELFF TGTGCCAGCAGTTTCGCTACAGGGTACACCGGGGAGCTGTTTTTT
TRBD2 TRBJ2-3 NA TRBV7-8 CASFPGLTDTQYF TGTGCCAGCTTCCCGGGACTAACAGATACGCAGTATTTT
NA TRBJ1-2 NA TRBV28 CASSLTVSNYGYTF TGTGCCAGCAGTTTAACTGTTTCTAACTATGGCTACACCTTC
NA TRBJ2-7 NA TRBV20-1 CSARRLGYEQYF TGCAGTGCTAGGAGGCTAGGGTACGAGCAGTACTTC
TRBD1 TRBJ1-2 once TRBV2 CTLSDSRTGDLYFYGYTF TGTACCCTCAGTGACTCCCGGACAGGGGACTTATATTTCTATGGCTACACCTTC
TRBD1 TRBJ2-5 few TRBV29-1 CSVDHRTGGEETQYF TGCAGCGTTGATCATCGGACAGGGGGCGAAGAGACCCAGTACTTC
NA TRBJ1-1 few TRBV6-1 CASSEAGFTEAFF TGTGCCAGCAGCGAGGCAGGGTTCACTGAAGCTTTCTTT
NA TRBJ2-2 many TRBV24-1 CATTSDTNTGELFF TGTGCCACCACGTCAGACACGAATACCGGGGAGCTGTTTTTT
TRBD1 TRBJ1-4 few TRBV15 CATSRAPLQGSEKLFF TGTGCCACCAGCAGAGCACCCTTACAGGGGAGCGAAAAACTGTTTTTT
NA TRBJ2-1 few TRBV14 CASSQDRNRGIHEQFF TGTGCCAGCAGCCAAGATAGAAACCGGGGTATCCATGAGCAGTTCTTC
NA TRBJ2-5 few TRBV20-1 CSARLTVQETQYF TGCAGTGCTAGATTGACAGTGCAAGAGACCCAGTACTTC
NA TRBJ2-2 few TRBV5-1 CASSLVLRTTTNTGELFF TGCGCCAGCAGCTTGGTATTACGGACTACCACGAACACCGGGGAGCTGTTTTTT
NA TRBJ1-5 NA TRBV7-2 CASSPQALSNQPQHF TGTGCCAGCAGCCCTCAGGCACTTAGCAATCAGCCCCAGCATTTT
NA TRBJ2-5 NA TRBV6-2/TRBV6-3 CASSSPTGAQETQYF TGTGCCAGCAGTTCCCCTACGGGGGCCCAAGAGACCCAGTACTTC
NA TRBJ2-5 few TRBV18 CASSPGGSQETQYF TGTGCCAGCTCACCTGGAGGGTCCCAAGAGACCCAGTACTTC
NA TRBJ1-1 NA TRBV13 CASSRGAGMNTEAFF TGTGCCAGCAGCCGGGGAGCAGGTATGAACACTGAAGCTTTCTTT
TRBD2 TRBJ2-7 NA TRBV2 CASSVRLAITYEQYF TGTGCCAGCAGTGTGCGACTAGCGATTACCTACGAGCAGTACTTC
NA TRBJ2-2 NA TRBV10-3 CAISNRDSFTGELFF TGTGCCATCAGTAACCGGGACTCCTTCACCGGGGAGCTGTTTTTT
NA TRBJ2-7 once TRBV7-9 CASSLWDREQYF TGTGCCAGCAGCTTATGGGATCGCGAGCAGTACTTC
TRBD2 TRBJ2-5 few TRBV7-2 CASSLVVTSGRETQYF TGTGCCAGCAGCTTAGTCGTGACTAGCGGCCGGGAGACCCAGTACTTC
NA TRBJ1-3 few TRBV11-3 CASSLWGEPGNTIYF TGTGCCAGCAGCTTATGGGGCGAGCCTGGAAACACCATATATTTT